These T cell receptor beta chains were read from a single sample in a study of OX40 agonist ivuxolimab in advanced cancers. Repertoires were generated with immunoSEQ multiplex PCR, while TCRdb's copy carries only in-frame clones and drops some. The sample holds some 96,000 clones, about 88% seen once. The sequencing here drew on CD4+ or CD8+ T cells sorted from blood, taken in a trial of the OX40 agonist ivuxolimab. These receptors all come from an adult with an advanced solid tumor such as melanoma, head and neck, liver or kidney cancer. CDR3s include the opening cysteine and the closing phenylalanine or tryptophan. A D gene is named only where the DNA matches it firmly. The size field is filled for only some rows; it gives once, few, many or a size class.

v_call	d_call	j_call	clone_size	cdr3_aa	cdr3_nt
TRBV6-1	.	TRBJ2-3	.	CASSESWGLGTQYF	TGTGCCAGCAGTGAATCCTGGGGATTGGGTACGCAGTATTTT
TRBV6-1	TRBD2	TRBJ2-5	.	CASSEWGLGAVETQYF	TGTGCCAGCAGTGAATGGGGACTAGGGGCTGTGGAGACCCAGTACTTC
TRBV30	.	TRBJ1-2	.	CAWADPGPRYGYTF	TGTGCCTGGGCGGACCCGGGACCCCGTTATGGCTACACCTTC
TRBV6-6	.	TRBJ2-1	.	CASSYRRYNEQFF	TGTGCCAGCAGTTACCGGAGGTACAATGAGCAGTTCTTC
TRBV19	TRBD2	TRBJ2-3	.	CASATSGARGPQTDTQYF	TGTGCCAGTGCCACTAGCGGGGCCCGTGGGCCGCAGACAGATACGCAGTATTTT
TRBV19	.	TRBJ1-1	.	CASTWNTEAFF	TGTGCCAGTACTTGGAACACTGAAGCTTTCTTT
TRBV7-9	.	TRBJ1-6	.	CASSSGGWNSPLHF	TGTGCCAGCAGCTCCGGCGGATGGAATTCACCCCTCCACTTT
TRBV2	TRBD1	TRBJ1-5	.	CASRQGSSHSNQPQHF	TGTGCCAGCAGACAGGGGAGCTCTCATAGCAATCAGCCCCAGCATTTT
TRBV10-3	TRBD1	TRBJ1-5	.	CATNGQGENQPQHF	TGTGCCACCAATGGACAGGGAGAGAATCAGCCCCAGCATTTT
TRBV29-1	.	TRBJ1-1	.	CSVENRSRVRTNTEAFF	TGCAGCGTTGAAAATAGGTCGAGGGTGCGGACGAACACTGAAGCTTTCTTT
TRBV18	.	TRBJ1-5	.	CASSPRAANQPQHF	TGTGCCAGCTCTCCCCGGGCTGCCAATCAGCCCCAGCATTTT
TRBV6-6	TRBD2	TRBJ2-7	.	CASSQLAGAYEQYF	TGTGCCAGCAGCCAACTAGCGGGGGCCTACGAGCAGTACTTC
TRBV5-1	TRBD2	TRBJ2-3	.	CASSLGLAPTDTQYF	TGCGCCAGCAGCTTGGGACTAGCGCCCACAGATACGCAGTATTTT
TRBV7-7	.	TRBJ1-2	.	CASSLGEGANYGYTF	TGTGCCAGCAGCTTAGGGGAAGGTGCTAACTATGGCTACACCTTC
TRBV9	TRBD1	TRBJ2-2	.	CASSVAVSDRGTGELFF	TGTGCCAGCAGCGTAGCGGTGTCCGACAGGGGCACCGGGGAGCTGTTTTTT
TRBV7-2	.	TRBJ1-2	few	CASSLGWGLGYTF	TGTGCCAGCAGCTTAGGTTGGGGGCTGGGCTACACCTTC
TRBV11-3	.	TRBJ2-1	.	CASSPQPYGNEQFF	TGTGCCAGCAGCCCCCAACCTTATGGAAATGAGCAGTTCTTC
TRBV29-1	.	TRBJ2-7	.	CSVSPIKPGKTYEQYF	TGCAGCGTTTCCCCTATTAAACCAGGGAAAACCTACGAGCAGTACTTC
TRBV19	.	TRBJ1-5	.	CASSISRGTGQPQHF	TGTGCCAGTAGTATTAGTAGGGGCACAGGGCAGCCCCAGCATTTT
TRBV29-1	.	TRBJ2-2	.	CSASGTVPTGELFF	TGCAGCGCTTCCGGGACTGTCCCCACCGGGGAGCTGTTTTTT
TRBV29-1	TRBD1	TRBJ1-2	.	CSVIAGGDSYGYTF	TGCAGCGTTATCGCCGGGGGGGACAGCTATGGCTACACCTTC
TRBV19	.	TRBJ2-7	.	CASRREAAFYEQYF	TGTGCCAGTAGAAGGGAGGCTGCCTTCTACGAGCAGTACTTC
TRBV5-6	.	TRBJ1-3	.	CASSFQGSGNTIYF	TGTGCCAGCAGCTTCCAGGGATCTGGAAACACCATATATTTT
TRBV6-1	TRBD1	TRBJ2-3	.	CASRGQGADTQYF	TGTGCCAGCAGAGGACAGGGGGCAGATACGCAGTATTTT
TRBV5-4	TRBD2	TRBJ2-1	.	CASSPRAGSSYNEQFF	TGTGCCAGCAGCCCCAGAGCGGGAAGCTCCTACAATGAGCAGTTCTTC
TRBV30	TRBD1	TRBJ2-1	.	CAWSRLGQAAYEQFF	TGTGCCTGGAGCAGATTGGGACAGGCAGCGTACGAGCAGTTCTTC
TRBV19	TRBD2	TRBJ2-2	.	CASKGLAENTGELFF	TGTGCCAGTAAGGGACTAGCGGAGAACACCGGGGAGCTGTTTTTT
TRBV5-1	TRBD2	TRBJ2-7	once	CASSLAGKGYEQYF	TGCGCCAGCAGCCTAGCGGGAAAGGGCTACGAGCAGTACTTC
TRBV5-1	TRBD2	TRBJ2-1	.	CASSLLGTSGSGNEQFF	TGCGCCAGCAGCTTACTGGGGACCAGCGGGAGTGGGAATGAGCAGTTCTTC